This paragraph reports one T cell receptor beta chain. The sample belongs to a study of CD8+CD57+ T cells in acquired aplastic anemia. The TCR beta profiling, which covered VDJ combination and CDR3 sequence, was carried out using genomic DNA as the template. TCRdb reprocessed the reads via MiXCR and lists one record per CDR3 protein. The sample lists about 190,000 distinct CDR3 sequences, around 50% occurring once. The CDR3 is 10 residues long. The germline gives CDR1 SGHDT, CDR2 YYEEEE. Trimming took off 4 bases at V and 9 bases at J, with 4 bases between the two ends. The rearrangement uses TRBV5-6 and TRBJ2-2, with D uncertain. The clonotype originates from a human donor in good health, serving as a control. The sample consisted of sorted CD4+, CD8+, or CD8+CD57+ T cells (not recorded which) from PBMCs. The CDR3 reads CASSPRELFF. In nucleotides, the CDR3 is TGTGCCAGCAGCCCCCGGGAGCTGTTTTTT.